This TCR beta chain appears in the sequencing data of a study of T cells after yellow fever vaccination. Study at large: Any fraction with a low cell number was prepared using SMART-Seq v4 Ultra Low Input. General study results and limits: Once the booster was given, most primary-vaccination clones reappeared, at around 96% for CD4 and over 75% for CD8. Repertoires sorted by FACS could include abundant clonotypes that are contaminants from the bulk population.

For this clonotype: The antigen is not known.

Synthesis of TCR cDNA relied on 5'RACE template switching, which attached a universal primer site and UMIs. TCRdb fed the 5' RACE reads into MiXCR, producing one record per CDR3 protein. The repertoire holds approximately 610,000 distinct CDR3 sequences, with 17% as singletons. The germline V and J ends were trimmed by 5 bases and 4 bases, with 12 bases remaining between them. The CDR3 consists of 14 residues. Germline V gives CDR1 MDHEN, CDR2 SYDVKM. This sample comprised PBMCs, obtained 5 days after the first yellow fever vaccination. The chain combines TRBV28 with TRBJ2-1; tentative D call: TRBD1 (6 bases). The source of this sequence is a man between 18 and 35 years old who received the YFV17D yellow fever vaccine. In nucleotides, the CDR3 is TGTGCCAGCAGTGCCCCGGGACAATACAATGAGCAGTTCTTC. This translates into CASSAPGQYNEQFF.